The entry below gives a single T cell receptor (beta chain) sequence along with its context. In the original processing: Reference gene primer amplification gave nucleated cell count estimates. The assay was immunoSEQ multiplex PCR, and TCRdb's table has in-frame clones only and misses some. Clonal size and the V and J genes are those of that table, whereas D and trimming came from the DNA. This sample yields about 15,000 clones, of which approximately 83% are seen a single time; around a sixth belongs to the top ten. This sample was taken from a study of blood T cell repertoires in COVID-19. Study background: PBMCs, B-cell-depleted T cells, or T cells were the source of the cDNA or gDNA that made up the material.

The ends lost 5 bases at V and 10 bases at J; junction bases unmatched: 1. Germline CDR1 reads SGHVS; CDR2 reads FNYEAQ. This CDR3 is 12 amino acids long. The gene calls are TRBV7-6 and TRBJ2-1, with TRBD2 matching 11 bases. The sequenced sample consisted of peripheral blood. This sequence originates from a human donor in a cohort sampled during active COVID-19. CDR3 sequence reads: CASSRLAGEQFF. CDR3 nucleotide sequence: TGTGCCAGCAGCCGACTAGCGGGGGAGCAGTTCTTC.